This T cell receptor beta chain was captured by sequencing in a study of T cells in Graves' hyperthyroidism and ophthalmopathy (dated by TCRdb to the late 2010s). General notes on the study: Peripheral blood samples were taken at initial diagnosis, before any treatment was given. A discovery cohort of about a hundred patients, roughly 45 with Graves' ophthalmopathy and roughly 59 with stable Graves' hyperthyroidism, was used to find distinguishing TCR V-J signatures. An independent validation cohort of fewer than 20 hyperthyroidism patients and some 15 patients who later progressed to ophthalmopathy tested prospective prediction of ophthalmopathy. The 95 to 100 discovery patients were randomly divided into training and test sets at a 7:3 ratio. In addition, the study compared T-cell repertoires in thyroid tissue and in blood from about 6 Graves' hyperthyroidism patients. Following sampling, methimazole starting at 30 mg daily was given to hyperthyroidism patients, and high-dose intravenous methylprednisolone was given to ophthalmopathy patients. According to the paper, TCR Vbeta CDR3 sequencing was carried out on more than 120 peripheral blood samples, which came from fewer than 50 ophthalmopathy, about 75 hyperthyroidism and roughly 17 progressor patients.

This clonotype was counted at least ten times. It has no known antigen specificity. Base-call qualities are not available, and no considerably larger clone is one nucleotide away. Hyperthyroidism patients were newly diagnosed, with disease duration under 2 months, and aged 18 to 65 years. Patients with uncontrolled infections, other autoimmune diseases, pregnancy or lactation were excluded. Diagnoses relied on clinical symptoms, serum thyroxine and TRAb, thyroid ultrasound and orbital computed tomography. Blood from progressor patients was collected at the time of first diagnosis with hyperthyroidism, before any ophthalmopathy symptoms had appeared. Ficoll-Paque density gradient centrifugation was used to isolate PBMCs from around 10 ml of fresh peripheral blood. Progressor patients were initially diagnosed with Graves' hyperthyroidism and developed ophthalmopathy during follow-up. Total RNA was extracted using Trizol reagent, and RNA quality was assessed on an Agilent 2100 Bioanalyzer.

From the cysteine through the phenylalanine, the CDR3 covers 12 amino acids. Of all the DNA, just the CDR3 is kept, 36 bases in frame from base 1. Trimming removed 4 bases from V and 4 bases from J, leaving 4 bases between the germline ends. The germline V gene provides CDR1 MDHEN and CDR2 SYDVKM. Amplification of TCR beta CDR3 regions was carried out from RNA transcripts. The first round of RT-PCR for the TCR CDR3 was performed with the HTBI primer set and the Qiagen OneStep RT-PCR kit. Libraries were constructed in a second round of multiplex PCR, after which size selection and purification were carried out. The libraries were sequenced on an Illumina HiSeq2000 using paired-end 100 bp reads. The paper's processing steps were these. SOAPnuke was used to process the raw data, with reads discarded if the reads contained adapters or uncalled bases, had a mean Phred below 15, or lacked an exact constant-primer or identifier match. High-quality paired reads were merged using COPE v1.2.5, and each unique nucleotide sequence was defined as a clonotype. Clonotypes were aligned to IMGT TRBV, TRBD and TRBJ reference segments using MiTCR v1.1. Analysis was restricted to V-J combinations with a frequency above 0.0001, which covered roughly 99% of repertoires. The TCS score was defined as the ratio of F50 (clonal expansion) to E x V (chaos), calculated using BLOSUM62-based TCRdist between CDR3 peptides within each V-J. Welch's t-statistics and random forest reduced roughly 530 V-J features to 13, which were used in a naive Bayes classifier (R e1071). TCRdb reprocessed the public reads (quality trimming at Q25 with fastp, clone calling with MiXCR) and kept in-frame beta chains. All rows with the same CDR3 protein become a single entry with the most common DNA and genes. The V and J calls reflect TCRdb's pipeline rather than the authors' work. Here the sample has 350,000 to 450,000 distinct CDR3 sequences; approximately 18% occur a single time. The ten largest clonotypes hold approximately 30% of the sample.

What the research found in general, with its limitations: Sample size was not statistically predetermined, and blinding of investigators to group allocation was not performed. Most expanded thyroid clonotypes (frequency above 0.001) were also detected in blood, suggesting blood repertoires may reflect thyroid immune responses. A 13 V-J signature model separated ophthalmopathy from stable hyperthyroidism, with over 85% sensitivity and 81.08% specificity in cross-validation and 80%/75% in testing. In validation, progression to ophthalmopathy was predicted by the model with around 71% sensitivity and roughly 76% specificity, a median of roughly six months before onset.

The receptor comes from a woman aged 25-40 years with Graves' hyperthyroidism that later progressed to Graves' ophthalmopathy. The specimen was blood. The chain employs TRBV28 and TRBJ2-2; there is no confident call for the D gene. The CDR3 region reads CASSSSTGELFF. The DNA sequence reads TGTGCCAGCAGTTCTTCCACCGGGGAGCTGTTTTTT.